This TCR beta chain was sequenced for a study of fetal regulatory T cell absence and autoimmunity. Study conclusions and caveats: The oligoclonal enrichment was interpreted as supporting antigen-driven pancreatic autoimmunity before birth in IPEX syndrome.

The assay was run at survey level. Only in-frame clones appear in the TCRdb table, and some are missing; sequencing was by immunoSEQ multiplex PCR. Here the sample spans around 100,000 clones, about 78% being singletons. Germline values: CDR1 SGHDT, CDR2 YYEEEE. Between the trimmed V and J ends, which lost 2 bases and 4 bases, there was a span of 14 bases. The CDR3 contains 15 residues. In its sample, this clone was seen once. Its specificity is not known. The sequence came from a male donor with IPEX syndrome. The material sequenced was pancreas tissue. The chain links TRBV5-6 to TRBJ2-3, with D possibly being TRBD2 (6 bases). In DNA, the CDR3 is TGTGCCAGCAGCTTCTTGCGGGGTCAGCCAGATACGCAGTATTTT. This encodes CASSFLRGQPDTQYF.